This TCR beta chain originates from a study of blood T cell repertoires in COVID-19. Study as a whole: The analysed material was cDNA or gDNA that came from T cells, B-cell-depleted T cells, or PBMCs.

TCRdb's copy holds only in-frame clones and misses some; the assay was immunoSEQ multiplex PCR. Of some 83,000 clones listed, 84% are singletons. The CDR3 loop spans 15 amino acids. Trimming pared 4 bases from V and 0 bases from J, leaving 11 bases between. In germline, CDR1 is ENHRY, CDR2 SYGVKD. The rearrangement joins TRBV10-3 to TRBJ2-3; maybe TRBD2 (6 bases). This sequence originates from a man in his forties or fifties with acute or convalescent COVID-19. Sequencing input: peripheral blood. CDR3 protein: CAISGAGRSTDTQYF. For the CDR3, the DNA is TGTGCCATCAGTGGGGCGGGACGAAGCACAGATACGCAGTATTTT.